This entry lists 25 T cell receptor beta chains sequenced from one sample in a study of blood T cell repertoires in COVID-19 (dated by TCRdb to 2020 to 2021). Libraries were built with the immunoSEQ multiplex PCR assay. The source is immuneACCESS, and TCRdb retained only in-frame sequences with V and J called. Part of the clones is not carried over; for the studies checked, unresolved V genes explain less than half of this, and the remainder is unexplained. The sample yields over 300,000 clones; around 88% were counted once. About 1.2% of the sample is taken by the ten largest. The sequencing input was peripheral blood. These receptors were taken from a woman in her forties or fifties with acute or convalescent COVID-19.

Here the CDR3 reads CASSQGLGGATDTQYF. The CDR3 region has the DNA TGTGCCAGCAGCCAAGGTCTAGGGGGGGCAACAGATACGCAGTATTTT. The chain joins TRBV3-1 (or the pseudogene TRBV3-2) to TRBJ2-3, with D tentatively TRBD2 (7 bases). The CDR3 contains 16 residues. V was trimmed by 1 base and J by 3 bases, leaving 14 bases between them. Germline V gene sequence: CDR1 LGHDT, CDR2 YNNKEL (reference sequence).

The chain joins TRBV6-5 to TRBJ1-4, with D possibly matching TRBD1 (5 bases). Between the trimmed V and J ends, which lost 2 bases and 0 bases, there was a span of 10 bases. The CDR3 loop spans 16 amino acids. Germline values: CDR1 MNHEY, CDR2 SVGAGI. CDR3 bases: TGTGCCAGCAGTTACGGGGCGATAGCAACTAATGAAAAACTGTTTTTT. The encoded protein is CASSYGAIATNEKLFF.

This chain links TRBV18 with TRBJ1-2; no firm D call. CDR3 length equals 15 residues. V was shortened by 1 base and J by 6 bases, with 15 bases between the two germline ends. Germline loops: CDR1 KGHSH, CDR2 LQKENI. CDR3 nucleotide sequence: TGTGCCAGCTCACCACGAAGGAGCCCCCCCAATGGCTACACCTTC. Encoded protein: CASSPRRSPPNGYTF.

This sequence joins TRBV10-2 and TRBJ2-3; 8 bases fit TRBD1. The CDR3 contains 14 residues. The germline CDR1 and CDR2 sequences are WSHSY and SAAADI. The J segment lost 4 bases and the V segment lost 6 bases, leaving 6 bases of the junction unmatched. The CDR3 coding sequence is TGCGCCAGCAGGCCGACAGGGGATTCAGATACGCAGTATTTT. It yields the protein CASRPTGDSDTQYF.

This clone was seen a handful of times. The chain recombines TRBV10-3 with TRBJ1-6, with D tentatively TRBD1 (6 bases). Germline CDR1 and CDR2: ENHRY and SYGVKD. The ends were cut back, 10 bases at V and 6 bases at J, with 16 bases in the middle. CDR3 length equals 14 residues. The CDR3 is CATRGQGSNSPLHF. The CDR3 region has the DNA TGTGCCACCCGAGGGCAGGGGTCTAATTCACCCCTCCACTTT.

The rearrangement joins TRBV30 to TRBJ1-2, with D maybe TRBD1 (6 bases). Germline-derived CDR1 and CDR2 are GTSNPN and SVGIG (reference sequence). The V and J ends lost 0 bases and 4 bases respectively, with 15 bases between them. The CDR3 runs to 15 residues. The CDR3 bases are TGTGCCTGGAGTGTACTTCGGGGGGGCGCCTATGGCTACACCTTC. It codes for CAWSVLRGGAYGYTF.

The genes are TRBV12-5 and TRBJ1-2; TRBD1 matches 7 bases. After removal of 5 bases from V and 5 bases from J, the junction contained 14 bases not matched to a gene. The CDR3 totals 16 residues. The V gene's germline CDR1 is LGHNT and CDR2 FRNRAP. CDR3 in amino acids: CASGPGTAFRLYGYTF. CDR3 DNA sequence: TGTGCTAGTGGTCCGGGGACAGCATTTAGGCTATATGGCTACACCTTC.

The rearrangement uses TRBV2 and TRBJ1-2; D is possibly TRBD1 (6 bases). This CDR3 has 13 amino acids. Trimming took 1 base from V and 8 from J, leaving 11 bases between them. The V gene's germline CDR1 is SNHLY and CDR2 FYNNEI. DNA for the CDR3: TGTGCCAGCAGTGAAGACAGGGAGACGGGCTACACCTTC. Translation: CASSEDRETGYTF.

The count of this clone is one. The CDR3, as DNA: TGTGCCAGCAGCCAAAATGGTAAATCCCGGGACGAGCAGTACTTC. Translated: CASSQNGKSRDEQYF. J is TRBJ2-7 and V is TRBV4-2; D call uncertain. The germline V gene has CDR1 LGHNA and CDR2 YNFKEQ. Trimming took 2 bases from V and 5 from J, leaving 16 bases between them. The length of the CDR3 is 15 residues.

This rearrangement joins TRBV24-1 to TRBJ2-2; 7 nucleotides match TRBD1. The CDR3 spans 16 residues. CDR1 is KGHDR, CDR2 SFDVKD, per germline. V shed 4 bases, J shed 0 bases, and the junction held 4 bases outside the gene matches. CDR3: CATSDPTGPNTGELFF. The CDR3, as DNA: TGTGCCACCAGTGACCCGACAGGGCCGAACACCGGGGAGCTGTTTTTT.

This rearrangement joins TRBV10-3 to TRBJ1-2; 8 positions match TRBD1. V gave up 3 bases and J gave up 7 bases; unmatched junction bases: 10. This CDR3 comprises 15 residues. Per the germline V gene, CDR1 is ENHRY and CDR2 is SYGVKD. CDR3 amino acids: CAISDPGQGGSGYTF. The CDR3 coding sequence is TGTGCCATCAGTGACCCCGGACAGGGTGGATCTGGCTACACCTTC.

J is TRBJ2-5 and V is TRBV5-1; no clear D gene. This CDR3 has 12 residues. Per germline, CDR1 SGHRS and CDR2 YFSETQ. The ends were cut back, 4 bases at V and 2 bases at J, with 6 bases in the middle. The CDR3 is CASSTKQETQYF. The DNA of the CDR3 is TGCGCCAGCAGCACAAAGCAAGAGACCCAGTACTTC.

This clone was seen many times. CDR3 region: CASSLGMVGGYTF. DNA for the CDR3: TGTGCCAGCAGCTTGGGAATGGTTGGCGGCTACACCTTC. This chain links TRBV5-4 with TRBJ1-2, with D uncertain. V lost 0 bases and J 8 bases, leaving 11 bases between the germline ends. This CDR3 has 13 amino acids. Germline assignment: CDR1 SGHNT and CDR2 YYREEE (reference sequence).

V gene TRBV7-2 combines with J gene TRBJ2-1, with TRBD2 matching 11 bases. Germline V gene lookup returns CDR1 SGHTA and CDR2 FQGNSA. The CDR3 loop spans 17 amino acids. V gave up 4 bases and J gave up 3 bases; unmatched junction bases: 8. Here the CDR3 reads CASSSPGTSGSYNEQFF. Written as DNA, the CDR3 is TGTGCCAGCAGCTCCCCGGGTACTAGCGGGAGCTACAATGAGCAGTTCTTC. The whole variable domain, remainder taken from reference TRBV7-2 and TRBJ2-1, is GAGVSQSPSNKVTEKGKDVELRCDPISGHTALYWYRQSLGQGLEFLIYFQGNSAPDKSGLPSDRFSAERTGGSVSTLTIQRTQQEDSAVYLCASSSPGTSGSYNEQFFGPGTRLTVL.

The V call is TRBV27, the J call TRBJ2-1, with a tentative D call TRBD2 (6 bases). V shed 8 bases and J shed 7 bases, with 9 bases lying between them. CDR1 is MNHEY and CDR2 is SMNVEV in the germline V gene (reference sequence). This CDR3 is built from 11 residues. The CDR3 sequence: CASQGGNEQFF. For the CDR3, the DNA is TGTGCCAGCCAAGGAGGGAATGAGCAGTTCTTC.

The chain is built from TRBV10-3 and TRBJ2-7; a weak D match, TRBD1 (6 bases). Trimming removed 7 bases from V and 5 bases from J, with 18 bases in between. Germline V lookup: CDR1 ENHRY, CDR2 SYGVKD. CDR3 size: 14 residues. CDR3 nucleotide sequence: TGTGCCATCACCCTGGGGGCGGAGACCAACGAGCAGTACTTC. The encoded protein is CAITLGAETNEQYF.

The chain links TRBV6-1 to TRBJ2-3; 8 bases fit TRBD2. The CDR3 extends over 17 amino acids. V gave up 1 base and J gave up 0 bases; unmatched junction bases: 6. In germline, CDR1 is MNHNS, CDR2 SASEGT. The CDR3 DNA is TGTGCCAGCAGTGAAGGCGTAGCGGGGTCTAGCACAGATACGCAGTATTTT. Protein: CASSEGVAGSSTDTQYF.

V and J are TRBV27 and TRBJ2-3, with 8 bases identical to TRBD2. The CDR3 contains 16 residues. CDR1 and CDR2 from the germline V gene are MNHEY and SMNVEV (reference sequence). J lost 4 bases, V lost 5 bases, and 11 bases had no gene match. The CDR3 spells CASSRIGTSFADTQYF. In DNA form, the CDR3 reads TGTGCCAGCAGTCGAATCGGGACTAGTTTCGCAGATACGCAGTATTTT.

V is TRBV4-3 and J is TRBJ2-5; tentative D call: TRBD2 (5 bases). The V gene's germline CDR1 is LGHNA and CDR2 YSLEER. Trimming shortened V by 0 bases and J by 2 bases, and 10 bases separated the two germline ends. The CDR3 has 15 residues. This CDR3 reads CASSQEFGLQETQYF. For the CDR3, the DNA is TGCGCCAGCAGCCAAGAATTTGGACTGCAAGAGACCCAGTACTTC.

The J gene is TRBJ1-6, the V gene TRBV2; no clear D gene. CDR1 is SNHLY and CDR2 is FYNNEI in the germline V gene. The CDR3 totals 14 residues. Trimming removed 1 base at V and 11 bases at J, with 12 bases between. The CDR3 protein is CASSEGAPWTPLHF. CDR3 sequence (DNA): TGTGCCAGCAGTGAAGGGGCCCCCTGGACACCCCTCCACTTT.

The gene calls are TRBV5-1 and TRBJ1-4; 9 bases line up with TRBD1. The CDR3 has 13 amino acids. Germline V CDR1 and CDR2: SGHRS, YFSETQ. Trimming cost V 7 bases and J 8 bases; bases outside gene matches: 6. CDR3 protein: CASATGGREKLFF. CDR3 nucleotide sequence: TGCGCCAGCGCAACAGGGGGCCGGGAAAAACTGTTTTTT. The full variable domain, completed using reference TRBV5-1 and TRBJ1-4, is KAGVTQTPRYLIKTRGQQVTLSCSPISGHRSVSWYQQTPGQGLQFLFEYFSETQRNKGNFPGRFSGRQFSNSRSEMNVSTLELGDSALYLCASATGGREKLFFGSGTQLSVL.

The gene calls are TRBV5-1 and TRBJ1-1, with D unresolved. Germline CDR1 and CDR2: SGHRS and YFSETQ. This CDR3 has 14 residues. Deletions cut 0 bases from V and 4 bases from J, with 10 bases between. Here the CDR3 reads CASSLGGTGTEAFF. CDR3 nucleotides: TGCGCCAGCAGCTTGGGCGGTACGGGCACTGAAGCTTTCTTT. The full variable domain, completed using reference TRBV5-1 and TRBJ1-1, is KAGVTQTPRYLIKTRGQQVTLSCSPISGHRSVSWYQQTPGQGLQFLFEYFSETQRNKGNFPGRFSGRQFSNSRSEMNVSTLELGDSALYLCASSLGGTGTEAFFGQGTRLTVV.

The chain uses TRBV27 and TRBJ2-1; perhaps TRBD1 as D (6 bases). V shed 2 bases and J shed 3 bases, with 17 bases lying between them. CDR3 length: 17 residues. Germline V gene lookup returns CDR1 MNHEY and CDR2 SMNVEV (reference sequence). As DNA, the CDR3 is TGTGCCAGCAGTTTAGCGATAACAGGGTCGGGCTACAATGAGCAGTTCTTC. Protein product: CASSLAITGSGYNEQFF.

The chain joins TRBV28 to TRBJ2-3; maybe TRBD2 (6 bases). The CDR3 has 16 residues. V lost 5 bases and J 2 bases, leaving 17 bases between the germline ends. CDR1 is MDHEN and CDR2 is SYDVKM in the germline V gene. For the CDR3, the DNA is TGTGCCAGCAGTGGGGAGGCCCCGAGTTTCACAGATACGCAGTATTTT. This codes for CASSGEAPSFTDTQYF.

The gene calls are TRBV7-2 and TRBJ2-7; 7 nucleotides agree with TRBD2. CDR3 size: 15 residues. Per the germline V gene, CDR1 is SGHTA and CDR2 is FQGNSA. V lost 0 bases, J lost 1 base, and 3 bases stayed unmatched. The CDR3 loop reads CASSLAWGGSYEQYV. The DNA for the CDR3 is TGTGCCAGCAGCTTAGCTTGGGGGGGGTCCTACGAGCAGTACGTC.